What follows are 14 T cell receptor beta chains derived from one specimen sequenced in a study of preoperative IRX-2 immunotherapy in early breast cancer. This table comes from immunoSEQ multiplex PCR, and its TCRdb copy is limited to in-frame clones, with some not included. The top ten clones hold approximately 5.6% of a sample with roughly 10,000 clones, over 80% of them seen once. Treatment indicated: preoperative locoregional IRX-2 cytokine immunotherapy. Specimen: lymph node tissue, collected before IRX-2 immunotherapy. All receptors come from a human donor with breast cancer.

This chain links TRBV5-1 with TRBJ2-2; D is unclear. Trimming removed 0 bases at V and 5 bases at J, with 11 bases between. In germline, CDR1 is SGHRS, CDR2 YFSETQ. The CDR3 is 15 residues long. The CDR3 DNA is TGCGCCAGCAGCTTGGCCCCAGCGAGGACCGGGGAGCTGTTTTTT. Translating it yields CASSLAPARTGELFF.

V is TRBV23-1 and J is TRBJ2-7; the D is unclear. TRBV23-1 is an open reading frame, and its role is uncertain. There are 13 residues in the CDR3. V dropped 6 bases and J dropped 0 bases, with 9 bases sitting between them. The CDR3 here is CASSMRNSYEQYF. As DNA, the CDR3 is TGCGCCAGCAGCATGCGGAACTCCTACGAGCAGTACTTC.

J is TRBJ2-5 and V is TRBV6-8; 14 nucleotides line up with TRBD2. Germline V gene data show CDR1 as MNHGY and CDR2 as SAAAGT. V dropped 5 bases and J dropped 5; count of bases not matched to a gene: 10. This CDR3 comprises 17 residues. CDR3 protein: CASSVGTSGRTIETQYF. DNA of the CDR3: TGTGCCAGCAGTGTAGGGACTAGCGGGAGAACTATTGAGACCCAGTACTTC.

The chain uses TRBV23-1 and TRBJ1-4; D is unclear. TRBV23-1 is treated as an ORF (open reading frame) with a function not yet certain. The CDR3 is 13 amino acids. The V and J ends lost 6 bases and 8 bases respectively, with 13 bases between them. For the CDR3, the DNA is TGCGCCAGCAGCTTAGAGGGAGGGGAAAAACTGTTTTTT. This encodes CASSLEGGEKLFF.

The genes are TRBV6-8 and TRBJ1-1, with TRBD1 as a possible D gene (6 bases). The V end was cut by 4 bases, the J end by 0 bases, with 15 bases between. The CDR3 sequence is 16 residues long. Germline CDR1 and CDR2: MNHGY and SAAAGT. The CDR3 DNA reads as TGTGCCAGCAGTTTAAGGACAGCTTACATGAACACTGAAGCTTTCTTT. Its translation is CASSLRTAYMNTEAFF.

V usage is TRBV19 and J usage is TRBJ2-2; 7 bases map to TRBD1. Looked up from germline, CDR1 is LNHDA and CDR2 is SQIVND (reference sequence). V gave up 6 bases and J gave up 2 bases; unmatched junction bases: 3. The CDR3 is made up of 14 amino acids. The CDR3 DNA follows: TGTGCCAGTAGCGGGACAGTCAACACCGGGGAGCTGTTTTTT. Encoded protein: CASSGTVNTGELFF.

The V call is TRBV10-1, the J call TRBJ2-3, with D perhaps assigned TRBD1 or TRBD2 (5 bases each). This CDR3 is 16 amino acids long. CDR1 is WNHNN, CDR2 SYGVQD, per germline (reference sequence). V was pared by 6 bases and J by 2 bases, with 18 bases between. The chain's CDR3 is CASSEGFGGDTDTQYF. In DNA, the CDR3 is TGCGCCAGCAGCGAAGGGTTTGGGGGAGACACAGATACGCAGTATTTT.

The chain uses TRBV6-8 and TRBJ1-4, with D uncertain. The V end lost 9 bases, the J end lost 7 bases, and 15 bases lay between the germline ends. CDR1 is MNHGY, CDR2 SAAAGT, per germline. This CDR3 has 13 residues. The CDR3 nucleotides are TGTGCCAGTGGCGGACGGGTAGTTGAAAAACTGTTTTTT. Translation gives CASGGRVVEKLFF.

This chain joins TRBV6-8 and TRBJ1-2; perhaps TRBD1 as D (5 bases). The CDR3 has 14 residues. V was cut by 6 bases and J by 7 bases, with 18 bases left in between. Per germline, CDR1 MNHGY and CDR2 SAAAGT. The CDR3 region is CASSPLWRGSGYTF. CDR3 DNA sequence: TGTGCCAGCAGCCCCCTGTGGAGGGGCAGTGGCTACACCTTC.

The chain has TRBV7-8 and TRBJ2-5; 7 bases agree with TRBD2. V was pared by 3 bases and J by 2 bases, with 6 bases of the junction left unmatched. The CDR3 contains 15 residues. Per the germline V gene, CDR1 is SGHVS and CDR2 is FQNEAQ. CDR3 in DNA: TGTGCCAGCAGCTTCCGGGACTACAATCAAGAGACCCAGTACTTC. Its protein product is CASSFRDYNQETQYF. Full variable domain (outside the CDR3, taken from reference TRBV7-8 and TRBJ2-5): GAGVSQSPRYKVAKRGQDVALRCDPISGHVSLFWYQQALGQGPEFLTYFQNEAQLDKSGLPSDRFFAERPEGSVSTLKIQRTQQEDSAVYLCASSFRDYNQETQYFGPGTRLLVL.

V usage is TRBV18 and J usage is TRBJ1-1, with D possibly TRBD1 on 6 matching bases. The CDR3 extends over 14 amino acids. CDR1 and CDR2 (germline): KGHSH, LQKENI. V lost 4 bases to trimming and J lost 1 base, with 10 bases between them. The CDR3 is CASSLQGSNTEAFF. The CDR3 bases are TGTGCCAGCTCACTACAGGGTTCGAACACTGAAGCTTTCTTT.

J is TRBJ2-5 and V is TRBV7-2, with D tentatively TRBD2 (6 bases). The CDR3 is made up of 14 amino acids. V lost 5 bases and J 1 base, leaving 11 bases between the germline ends. Per germline, CDR1 SGHTA and CDR2 FQGNSA. This chain's CDR3 is CASSPGLAQETQYF. CDR3 DNA sequence: TGTGCCAGCAGCCCGGGACTTGCCCAAGAGACCCAGTACTTC.

V is TRBV18 and J is TRBJ1-5; unclear D gene. V was trimmed by 2 bases and J by 0 bases, leaving 8 bases between them. From germline, CDR1 is KGHSH and CDR2 LQKENI. There are 15 residues in the CDR3. The CDR3 DNA sequence: TGTGCCAGCTCACCAGGGCCCTATAGCAATCAGCCCCAGCATTTT. This codes for CASSPGPYSNQPQHF.

This chain connects TRBV19 to TRBJ1-1; 9 bases agree with TRBD1. V dropped 5 bases and J dropped 4; count of bases not matched to a gene: 8. CDR1 is LNHDA and CDR2 is SQIVND in the germline V gene (reference sequence). The CDR3 has 15 amino acids. In DNA, the CDR3 is TGTGCCAGTAGTCGTCCCGGGACAGGGAGCACTGAAGCTTTCTTT. It yields the protein CASSRPGTGSTEAFF.